Shown below are 22 T cell receptor beta chains from a single sample sequenced in a study of shared clonotypes between healthy human individuals (dated by TCRdb to about 2020). The library was built by means of the immunoSEQ multiplex PCR assay. Drawn from immuneACCESS, this table holds only the in-frame rearrangements with V and J called that TCRdb kept. Clones are partly lost; checked studies trace under half to an unresolved V gene and leave the rest unexplained. A total of about 330,000 clones appear in this sample, around 87% of them only once. Around 16% of the sample is held by the ten biggest clonotypes. The sequenced sample consisted of memory CD8+ T cells sorted from blood. Per the publication, the cell subset or site label means: CD45RO+ cells pooled with CCR7-negative TemRA cells. These receptors came from a man aged 18 to 30 in good health.

V gene TRBV5-1 combines with J gene TRBJ1-1; 9 positions match TRBD1. Trimming removed 3 bases from V and 2 bases from J; junction bases left unmatched: 5. From germline, CDR1 is SGHRS and CDR2 YFSETQ. The CDR3 extends over 15 amino acids. The CDR3 DNA reads TGCGCCAGCAGCTACAGGGGGCAGGGAAACACTGAAGCTTTCTTT. Its translation: CASSYRGQGNTEAFF.

The chain has TRBV5-6 and TRBJ2-7, with 7 bases that match TRBD2. V was pared by 5 bases and J by 2 bases, with 10 bases of the junction left unmatched. The CDR3 spans 15 residues. Per the germline V gene, CDR1 is SGHDT and CDR2 is YYEEEE. Here the CDR3 DNA reads TGTGCCAGCAGTATTGCCTTAGCGGGTACCTACGAGCAGTACTTC. Translated, it gives CASSIALAGTYEQYF.

The chain links TRBV6-1 to TRBJ2-1; 7 bases align to TRBD2. The CDR3 is made up of 15 amino acids. Germline CDR1 reads MNHNS; CDR2 reads SASEGT. V lost 2 bases and J lost 9; bases outside the gene matches: 10. In nucleotides, the CDR3 is TGTGCCAGCAGTGAATGGGGAATGAGGGAGGGTGAGCAGTTCTTC. Encoded protein: CASSEWGMREGEQFF.

V gene TRBV5-6 combines with J gene TRBJ1-1, with D possibly matching TRBD1 (5 bases). Germline lookup yields CDR1 SGHDT and CDR2 YYEEEE. This CDR3 spans 15 amino acids. V was pared by 0 bases and J by 4 bases, with 13 bases between. This chain's CDR3 is CASSLERGAITEAFF. The CDR3 DNA reads TGTGCCAGCAGCTTGGAACGGGGCGCGATCACTGAAGCTTTCTTT.

The chain carries TRBV27 and TRBJ2-7; TRBD2 aligns across 12 bases. The CDR3 runs 17 residues. CDR1 is MNHEY and CDR2 is SMNVEV in the germline V gene (reference sequence). The V segment lost 2 bases and the J segment 7 bases; nucleotides outside the gene matches: 12. For the CDR3, the DNA is TGTGCCAGCAGTTTACTCTCCCTAGCGGGGGGGCCGGGAGAGCAGTACTTC. This codes for CASSLLSLAGGPGEQYF.

The chain is built from TRBV27 and TRBJ1-2, with 8 bases identical to TRBD1. The CDR3 is made up of 14 amino acids. CDR1 is MNHEY and CDR2 is SMNVEV in the germline V gene (reference sequence). V was clipped by 3 bases and J by 6 bases; unmatched bases: 6. As DNA, the CDR3 is TGTGCCAGCAGTTTTATAGGGGACAGGAATGGCTACACCTTC. It translates to CASSFIGDRNGYTF.

V usage is TRBV5-6 and J usage is TRBJ2-5; 14 bases align to TRBD2. This CDR3 spans 18 amino acids. Per the germline V gene, CDR1 is SGHDT and CDR2 is YYEEEE. V shed 4 bases, J shed 2 bases, and the junction held 10 bases outside the gene matches. The DNA of the CDR3 is TGTGCCAGCAGCGCTGGACTAGCGGGAGGAAATGTGCAAGAGACCCAGTACTTC. It specifies CASSAGLAGGNVQETQYF. Based on the CDR3 plus reference TRBV5-6 and TRBJ2-5, the full variable domain is DAGVTQSPTHLIKTRGQQVTLRCSPKSGHDTVSWYQQALGQGPQFIFQYYEEEERQRGNFPDRFSGHQFPNYSSELNVNALLLGDSALYLCASSAGLAGGNVQETQYFGPGTRLLVL.

This clone was detected only once. The rearrangement links TRBV6-1 to TRBJ1-6; perhaps TRBD1 as D (6 bases). The CDR3 length is 14 residues. Germline CDR1 MNHNS, CDR2 SASEGT. Deletions cut 2 bases from V and 7 bases from J, with 9 bases between. Here the CDR3 reads CASSEFGQNSPLHF. The CDR3 bases are TGTGCCAGCAGTGAATTCGGACAGAATTCACCCCTCCACTTT.

The chain carries TRBV7-6 and TRBJ2-7; TRBD2 might be the D (6 bases). Trimming removed 1 base at V and 7 bases at J, with 17 bases between. Germline CDR1 is SGHVS and CDR2 is FNYEAQ. CDR3 size: 15 residues. The DNA of the CDR3 is TGTGCCAGCAGCTTAGGACCGCTAGCGAGCGGGGAGCAGTACTTC. This encodes CASSLGPLASGEQYF.

The rearrangement joins TRBV6-5 to TRBJ2-7, with D perhaps assigned TRBD1 or TRBD2 (5 bases each). The CDR3 is 12 amino acids. Germline V gene sequence: CDR1 MNHEY, CDR2 SVGAGI. V was pared by 6 bases and J by 9 bases, with 15 bases between. In DNA, the CDR3 is TGTGCCAGCAGCAACGGGGCGACCGGGCAGTACTTC. It is translated as CASSNGATGQYF.

This clone has a single count. A read error may produce the germline difference seen at one junction end. The chain links TRBV4-1 to TRBJ2-7; a possible D gene is TRBD2 (7 bases). Germline V gene sequence: CDR1 MGHRA, CDR2 YSYEKL. The CDR3 sequence is 17 residues long. The DNA for the CDR3 is TGCGCCAGCAGCCAAAGGGGGGGTCCCGGGGACCCTTACGAGCAGCACTTC. It codes for CASSQRGGPGDPYEQHF.

The rearrangement uses TRBV10-3 and TRBJ2-3; no clear D. This CDR3 is 16 amino acids long. Trimming shortened V by 3 bases and J by 5 bases, and 18 bases separated the two germline ends. Germline CDR1 ENHRY, CDR2 SYGVKD. The CDR3 sequence is CAISELTIGRIDTQYF. CDR3 in DNA: TGTGCCATCAGTGAATTGACAATCGGCCGAATAGATACGCAGTATTTT.

The chain employs TRBV5-6 and TRBJ2-7; perhaps TRBD2 as D (5 bases). The CDR3 length is 14 residues. Germline CDR1 reads SGHDT; CDR2 reads YYEEEE. The V and J ends lost 4 bases and 0 bases respectively, with 11 bases between them. CDR3 in amino acids: CASSLRTYSYEQYF. The CDR3 DNA reads as TGTGCCAGCAGCCTACGGACTTACTCCTACGAGCAGTACTTC.

CDR3 in DNA: TGTGCCAGCAGCCCTAGACAGGTTTATAGCAATCAGCCCCAGCATTTT. It encodes CASSPRQVYSNQPQHF. This chain uses TRBV27 with TRBJ1-5; a weak D match, TRBD1 (6 bases). The V gene lost 6 bases and the J gene lost 0 bases, with 15 bases spanning the gap. CDR3 length equals 16 residues. Germline CDR1 and CDR2: MNHEY and SMNVEV (reference sequence).

This clone is a singleton in its sample. The V and J genes are TRBV5-6 and TRBJ2-7; D unclear. The CDR3 extends over 12 amino acids. Germline CDR1 reads SGHDT; CDR2 reads YYEEEE. The germline V and J ends were trimmed by 2 bases and 3 bases, with 6 bases remaining between them. The CDR3 DNA reads TGTGCCAGCAGCTTATTGAACTACGAGCAGTACTTC. It translates to CASSLLNYEQYF.

The J gene is TRBJ2-5, the V gene TRBV5-4, with D possibly being TRBD2 (5 bases). CDR3 size: 18 residues. V was pared by 4 bases and J by 2 bases, with 24 bases between. The germline CDR1 and CDR2 sequences are SGHNT and YYREEE (reference sequence). The DNA for the CDR3 is TGTGCCAGCAGCCAAGAGCTCGTCAATAGGGAGTTACAAGAGACCCAGTACTTC. Protein product: CASSQELVNRELQETQYF.

The chain joins TRBV11-2 to TRBJ2-7, with 7 bases identical to TRBD1. Per germline, CDR1 SGHAT and CDR2 FQNNGV. V lost 4 bases to trimming and J lost 3 bases; unmatched junction nucleotides: 12. This CDR3 is built from 16 residues. The CDR3 DNA reads TGTGCCAGCAGCTCACTCCGCCGGGACAGACTCTACGAGCAGTACTTC. This sequence encodes CASSSLRRDRLYEQYF.

The J gene is TRBJ1-1, the V gene TRBV16; D may be TRBD1 (5 bases). The CDR3 is 14 amino acids. CDR1 is KGHSY, CDR2 FQNENV, per germline. V gave up 3 bases and J gave up 1 base, with 9 bases separating them. The CDR3 DNA reads TGTGCCAGCAGCCATCCGACAGAGAACACTGAAGCTTTCTTT. Its translation: CASSHPTENTEAFF. The variable domain in full, with the rest retrieved from reference TRBV16 and TRBJ1-1, is GEEVAQTPKHLVRGEGQKAKLYCAPIKGHSYVFWYQQVLKNEFKFLISFQNENVFDETGMPKERFSAKCLPNSPCSLEIQATKLEDSAVYFCASSHPTENTEAFFGQGTRLTVV.

The V and J genes are TRBV28 and TRBJ1-1; D is ambiguous. The CDR3 runs to 12 residues. Germline CDR1 and CDR2: MDHEN and SYDVKM. V was pared by 7 bases and J by 5 bases, with 11 bases between. The CDR3 DNA reads TGTGCCAGCAATGGGGTGGGGACTGAAGCTTTCTTT. It specifies CASNGVGTEAFF. The whole variable domain, remainder taken from reference TRBV28 and TRBJ1-1, is DVKVTQSSRYLVKRTGEKVFLECVQDMDHENMFWYRQDPGLGLRLIYFSYDVKMKEKGDIPEGYSVSREKKERFSLILESASTNQTSMYLCASNGVGTEAFFGQGTRLTVV.

The V and J genes are TRBV9 and TRBJ1-4, with TRBD1 matching over 7 bases. The CDR3 spans 14 residues. Germline V gene data show CDR1 as SGDLS and CDR2 as YYNGEE. V lost 0 bases, J lost 4 bases, and 0 bases stayed unmatched. The CDR3 DNA reads as TGTGCCAGCAGCGTAGGACAGGGTAATGAAAAACTGTTTTTT. Protein product: CASSVGQGNEKLFF.

The rearrangement uses TRBV7-9 and TRBJ2-5; D is unclear. The length of the CDR3 is 15 residues. Germline-derived CDR1 and CDR2 are SEHNR and FQNEAQ (reference sequence). Between the trimmed V and J ends, which lost 3 bases and 7 bases, there was a span of 18 bases. The DNA for the CDR3 is TGTGCCAGCAGCTTGATACAGCCTGGCGAATGGACCCAGTACTTC. Translation: CASSLIQPGEWTQYF. Using reference TRBV7-9 and TRBJ2-5 for the parts outside the CDR3, the full variable domain is DTGVSQNPRHKITKRGQNVTFRCDPISEHNRLYWYRQTLGQGPEFLTYFQNEAQLEKSRLLSDRFSAERPKGSFSTLEIQRTEQGDSAMYLCASSLIQPGEWTQYFGPGTRLLVL.

This clone was seen only once. The chain employs TRBV2 and TRBJ2-5, with 8 nucleotides matching TRBD2. Germline CDR1 and CDR2: SNHLY and FYNNEI. V dropped 5 bases and J dropped 2; count of bases not matched to a gene: 7. There are 15 residues in the CDR3. The CDR3 here is CASSPSGGAQETQYF. CDR3 DNA: TGTGCCAGCAGTCCCAGCGGGGGAGCACAAGAGACCCAGTACTTC.